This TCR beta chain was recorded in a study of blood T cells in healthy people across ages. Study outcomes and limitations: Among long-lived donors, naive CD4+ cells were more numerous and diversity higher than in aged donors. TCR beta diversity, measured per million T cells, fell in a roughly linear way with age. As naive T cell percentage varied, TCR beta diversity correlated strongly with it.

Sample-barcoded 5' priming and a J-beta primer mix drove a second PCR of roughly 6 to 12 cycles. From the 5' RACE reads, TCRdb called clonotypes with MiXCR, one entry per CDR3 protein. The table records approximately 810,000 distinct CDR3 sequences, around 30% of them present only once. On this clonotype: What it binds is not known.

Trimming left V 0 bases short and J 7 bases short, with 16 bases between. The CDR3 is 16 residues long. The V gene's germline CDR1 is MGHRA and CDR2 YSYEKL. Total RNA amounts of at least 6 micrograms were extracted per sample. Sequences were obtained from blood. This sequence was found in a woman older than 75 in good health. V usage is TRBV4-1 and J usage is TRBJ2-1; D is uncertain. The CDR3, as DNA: TGCGCCAGCAGCCAAGATCCAGTCGGTTCTCAGAATGAGCAGTTCTTC. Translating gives CASSQDPVGSQNEQFF.